Presented here are 20 T cell receptor beta chains from one specimen sequenced in a study of early T cells in non-severe SARS-CoV-2 infection. TCRdb independently ran MiXCR on the 5' RACE reads; one entry per CDR3 protein. Altogether about 61,000 distinct CDR3 sequences are present, approximately 9% being singletons, with the ten largest covering less than 1.5%. Sequencing input: whole blood. These receptors all stem from an adult who was a healthcare worker with PCR-confirmed SARS-CoV-2 infection or an uninfected control (not recorded which).

The rearrangement joins TRBV18 to TRBJ2-5; D unresolved. The CDR3 has 13 amino acids. With 3 bases removed from V and 4 bases from J, the gap between germline ends came to 9 bases. CDR1 is KGHSH, CDR2 LQKENI, per germline. The CDR3, as DNA: TGTGCCAGCTCACCTGCAACCCCAGAGACCCAGTACTTC. Encoded protein: CASSPATPETQYF.

This clonotype has a handful of counts. This chain uses TRBV12-3 or TRBV12-4 with TRBJ2-2; D not certain. V was trimmed by 3 bases and J by 2 bases, leaving 10 bases between them. The CDR3 is 15 amino acids. The DNA for the CDR3 is TGTGCCAGCAGTTTTTTGATGGGAAACACCGGGGAGCTGTTTTTT. Its translation: CASSFLMGNTGELFF.

This clonotype has just a few counts. This chain joins TRBV27 and TRBJ2-5; 8 bases are shared with TRBD1. Germline lookup yields CDR1 MNHEY and CDR2 SMNVEV (reference sequence). After removal of 0 bases from V and 7 bases from J, the junction contained 7 bases not matched to a gene. CDR3 length: 15 amino acids. CDR3 sequence reads: CASSLSGQGSRTQYF. CDR3 DNA sequence: TGTGCCAGCAGTTTATCAGGACAGGGTAGCCGGACCCAGTACTTC.

This clonotype was counted at least ten times. The genes are TRBV7-2 and TRBJ2-5, with D perhaps matching TRBD1 or TRBD2 (5 bases each). This CDR3 comprises 15 residues. V was cut by 5 bases and J by 2 bases, with 15 bases left in between. Germline loops: CDR1 SGHTA, CDR2 FQGNSA. CDR3 protein: CASSPSRGHQETQYF. The DNA of the CDR3 is TGTGCCAGCAGCCCCAGTCGGGGCCATCAAGAGACCCAGTACTTC.

This clonotype was detected a few times. The rearrangement uses TRBV19 and TRBJ1-1; perhaps TRBD1 as D (5 bases). The CDR3 covers 16 residues. CDR1 and CDR2 (germline): LNHDA, SQIVND (reference sequence). The V and J ends lost 6 bases and 5 bases respectively, with 22 bases between them. The CDR3 reads CASSISYVEGNTEAFF. The CDR3 nucleotides are TGTGCCAGTAGCATCTCCTACGTGGAGGGGAATACTGAAGCTTTCTTT.

Many counts were recorded for this clonotype. This chain links TRBV12-3 or TRBV12-4 with TRBJ1-1; 8 bases map to TRBD1. V gave up 5 bases and J gave up 4 bases; unmatched junction bases: 3. CDR3 length: 13 amino acids. The CDR3 nucleotides read TGTGCCAGCAGTAAAACAGGGGGCACTGAAGCTTTCTTT. Its translation: CASSKTGGTEAFF.

V is TRBV20-1 and J is TRBJ2-1; 16 bases are a match to TRBD2. Germline trimming cut 5 bases from V and 7 bases from J; bases unmatched to any gene: 5. CDR1 is DFQATT, CDR2 SNEGSKA, per germline (reference sequence). The CDR3 spans 15 residues. This chain's CDR3 is CSAWGLAGGPNEQFF. The CDR3 DNA sequence: TGCAGTGCTTGGGGACTAGCGGGGGGGCCGAATGAGCAGTTCTTC.

The chain employs TRBV20-1 and TRBJ1-6; 8 nucleotides align to TRBD1. The CDR3 runs 14 residues. The germline gives CDR1 DFQATT, CDR2 SNEGSKA (reference sequence). Trimming took 5 bases from V and 5 from J; bases not matched to a gene: 5. The CDR3 nucleotides are TGCAGTGCTGAGGACAGGGCGAATAATTCACCCCTCCACTTT. Protein product: CSAEDRANNSPLHF.

The rearrangement links TRBV20-1 to TRBJ2-3, with 10 bases that match TRBD2. Unmatched junction bases numbered 11, after V lost 6 bases and J lost 2 bases. CDR1 and CDR2 from the germline V gene are DFQATT and SNEGSKA (reference sequence). CDR3 length: 16 amino acids. The CDR3 here is CSASSGTSGDTDTQYF. The CDR3 coding sequence is TGCAGTGCGAGCTCTGGAACTAGCGGGGACACAGATACGCAGTATTTT.

The chain links TRBV29-1 to TRBJ2-3, with D possibly matching TRBD1 (6 bases). Germline loops: CDR1 SQVTM, CDR2 ANQGSEA. The CDR3 contains 14 residues. V was shortened by 5 bases and J by 4 bases, with 16 bases between the two germline ends. The CDR3: CSVPDPQGPDTQYF. The CDR3 DNA follows: TGCAGCGTTCCCGATCCCCAGGGGCCAGATACGCAGTATTTT.

This clonotype was counted many times. The rearrangement links TRBV21-1 to TRBJ2-7; the D call of TRBD1 is as the table states it, not checked on the DNA. TRBV21-1 is recorded as a pseudogene. There are 17 residues in the CDR3. The CDR3 here is CASSMGQGVREIDEQYV. CDR3 bases: TGTGCCAGCAGTATGGGACAGGGGGTTCGAGAGATAGACGAGCAGTACGTC.

The table lists this clonotype with a few counts. V and J are TRBV11-2 and TRBJ1-5; possibly TRBD1 for D (6 bases). CDR1 is SGHAT, CDR2 FQNNGV, per germline. The V gene lost 5 bases and the J gene lost 0 bases, with 11 bases spanning the gap. The CDR3 extends over 15 amino acids. CDR3 bases: TGTGCCAGCAGCATCCGACAGGTTAGCAATCAGCCCCAGCATTTT. Amino acids: CASSIRQVSNQPQHF.

This clonotype was observed a handful of times. V usage is TRBV12-3 or TRBV12-4 and J usage is TRBJ1-2; 9 positions match TRBD1. The CDR3 is 15 amino acids. The V segment lost 5 bases and the J segment 6 bases; nucleotides outside the gene matches: 10. CDR3 region: CASSRPGTGLNGYTF. In nucleotides, the CDR3 is TGTGCCAGCAGTCGTCCCGGGACAGGGTTGAATGGCTACACCTTC.

In this sample, this clonotype turned up a few times. The chain combines TRBV29-1 with TRBJ1-1; D unresolved. V lost 6 bases and J lost 1, with 12 bases in between. CDR3 length: 13 residues. The germline gives CDR1 SQVTM, CDR2 ANQGSEA. The CDR3 nucleotides read TGCAGCGTCACCCCGGGCTCGAACACTGAAGCTTTCTTT. It yields the protein CSVTPGSNTEAFF. The full variable domain, with the rest looked up from reference TRBV29-1 and TRBJ1-1, is SAVISQKPSRDICQRGTSLTIQCQVDSQVTMMFWYRQQPGQSLTLIATANQGSEATYESGFVIDKFPISRPNLTFSTLTVSNMSPEDSSIYLCSVTPGSNTEAFFGQGTRLTVV.

This clonotype has ten or more counts. This sequence joins TRBV7-9 and TRBJ2-3; no reliable D call. V dropped 2 bases and J dropped 6 bases, with 6 bases sitting between them. Looked up from germline, CDR1 is SEHNR and CDR2 is FQNEAQ (reference sequence). This CDR3 has 12 residues. The CDR3 coding sequence is TGTGCCAGCAGCTTATGGGGTGATACGCAGTATTTT. Translation: CASSLWGDTQYF.

This chain joins TRBV19 and TRBJ2-5; 11 nucleotides line up with TRBD2. The germline V gene encodes CDR1 LNHDA and CDR2 SQIVND (reference sequence). V was pared by 0 bases and J by 3 bases, with 9 bases of the junction left unmatched. The CDR3 is 18 amino acids. CDR3 region: CASSIDGQLAGGKETQYF. DNA for the CDR3: TGTGCCAGTAGTATAGACGGCCAGCTAGCGGGGGGAAAAGAGACCCAGTACTTC.

The V and J genes are TRBV2 and TRBJ2-2; 9 bases fit TRBD2. The CDR3 loop spans 16 amino acids. The J segment lost 3 bases and the V segment lost 6 bases, leaving 8 bases of the junction unmatched. Germline V gene lookup returns CDR1 SNHLY and CDR2 FYNNEI. The CDR3 DNA reads as TGTGCCAGCAGCTCAGGGCTAGCGGGGTACACCGGGGAGCTGTTTTTT. Encoded protein: CASSSGLAGYTGELFF. The variable domain in full, completed from reference TRBV2 and TRBJ2-2, reads EPEVTQTPSHQVTQMGQEVILRCVPISNHLYFYWYRQILGQKVEFLVSFYNNEISEKSEIFDDQFSVERPDGSNFTLKIRSTKLEDSAMYFCASSSGLAGYTGELFFGEGSRLTVL.

At least ten counts were recorded for this clonotype. Here the CDR3 reads CASSDTEAFF. CDR3 DNA: TGTGCCAGCAGTGACACTGAAGCTTTCTTT. The chain combines TRBV6-6 with TRBJ1-1, with D hard to call. Per the germline V gene, CDR1 is MNHNY and CDR2 is SVGAGI (reference sequence). The CDR3 has 10 residues. Trimming cost V 5 bases and J 3 bases, with 1 base left between them.

This chain joins TRBV7-2 and TRBJ2-2; D may be TRBD2 (6 bases). The V end was cut by 11 bases, the J end by 6 bases, with 16 bases between. CDR1 SGHTA and CDR2 FQGNSA come from the germline V gene. CDR3 length equals 13 residues. The CDR3 reads CAGGASSSGELFF. CDR3 nucleotides: TGTGCCGGCGGGGCCTCTTCGTCCGGGGAGCTGTTTTTT.

The sample holds many counts of this clonotype. The J gene is TRBJ2-3, the V gene TRBV12-3 or TRBV12-4; D gene unclear. V was pared by 3 bases and J by 3 bases, with 4 bases between. This CDR3 region has 12 residues. The CDR3 spells CASSFRTDTQYF. The CDR3 DNA reads TGTGCCAGCAGTTTTCGGACAGATACGCAGTATTTT.